This is a list of T cell receptor beta chains from one sample in a study of blood T cell repertoires in COVID-19. Sequencing used immunoSEQ multiplex PCR; TCRdb keeps in-frame clones, though not all of them. This table has hundreds of thousands of clones, less than 90% appearing once. Sample: peripheral blood. The source is a middle-aged man with acute or convalescent COVID-19. Both conserved end residues are part of each CDR3.

J: TRBJ2-1; V: TRBV5-1; CDR3: CASSETSGGALNEQFF
J: TRBJ2-3; V: TRBV6-5; CDR3: CASSYSDRTSTDTQYF
J: TRBJ2-3; V: TRBV3-1/TRBV3-2; CDR3: CASSQGGGDTDTQYF
J: TRBJ2-1; V: TRBV27; CDR3: CASSWAGAYNEQFF
J: TRBJ1-2; V: TRBV5-1; CDR3: CASSLQGGAYGYTF
J: TRBJ2-1; V: TRBV11-3; CDR3: CASSLGGGYNEQFF
J: TRBJ2-1; V: TRBV4-2; CDR3: CASSQGSDRYNEQFF
J: TRBJ1-1; V: TRBV2; CDR3: CASSTVRQGAGTEAFF
J: TRBJ1-3; V: TRBV18; CDR3: CASSPGQGINTIYF
J: TRBJ2-3; V: TRBV29-1; CDR3: CSVDGDTQYF
J: TRBJ1-5; V: TRBV10-2; CDR3: CASSPQGSNQPQHF
J: TRBJ2-1; V: TRBV7-9; CDR3: CASSFGGGEQFF
J: TRBJ1-5; V: TRBV18; CDR3: CASSPGTQDQPQHF
J: TRBJ1-5; V: TRBV27; CDR3: CASSSNSPYSNQPQHF
J: TRBJ2-7; V: TRBV6-5; CDR3: CASSYGDLTSEQYF
J: TRBJ2-5; V: TRBV29-1; CDR3: CSVTGTGGETQYF
J: TRBJ2-1; V: TRBV5-1; CDR3: CASSPRGGGHNEQFF
J: TRBJ2-7; V: TRBV28; CDR3: CASRGGQRTYEQYF
J: TRBJ2-7; V: TRBV27; CDR3: CASRGLSHEQYF
J: TRBJ2-4; V: TRBV29-1; CDR3: CSVVPTPGVAKNIQYF
J: TRBJ1-2; V: TRBV6-6; CDR3: CASSYSGQGFYGYTF
J: TRBJ2-5; V: TRBV7-9; CDR3: CASSLAPTGQETQYF
J: TRBJ2-1; V: TRBV6-4; CDR3: CASSESSGGAGEQFF
J: TRBJ2-7; V: TRBV6-5; CDR3: CASRLPGDEQYF
J: TRBJ1-1; V: TRBV18; CDR3: CASSPNVAVNTEAFF